The table lists the clone carrying this TCR beta chain with a count of one. Its specificity is not known. The study ran its PCR with 60 Vbeta and 13 Jbeta primers. Measured with immunoSEQ multiplex PCR; TCRdb has only the in-frame clones, and not every one. This table holds about 120,000 clones, around 77% found once. The germline V gene encodes CDR1 MNHEY and CDR2 SMNVEV (reference sequence). With 5 bases removed from V and 2 bases from J, the gap between germline ends came to 9 bases. The CDR3 extends over 13 amino acids. The sample belongs to a study of cytomegalovirus exposure and HLA in healthy donors. Study background: Counted in an early data release were approximately 80 million unique TCRs from HLA-typed donors. Study findings and constraints: A later analysis reportedly found fewer N-insertions in an Asian-associated ancestry cluster than the approximately 660-donor mean. Later work associated 16,951 TCR beta sequences with HLA alleles at 0.05 false discovery rate. TCR beta V- and J-gene trimming was later associated with a missense DCLRE1C variant.

Sample: PBMCs. The TCR originated in a human donor in good health. The chain couples TRBV27 to TRBJ2-5; D gene ambiguous. CDR3 in DNA: TGTGCCAGCAGTGTTGGCAAGCAAGAGACCCAGTACTTC. It specifies CASSVGKQETQYF.